This TCR beta chain was obtained from a study of regulatory T cells in long-lasting Graves disease. General study findings and limits: TRBV28 was favored in persistent disease, as were TRBJ1-2 and TRBJ2-5.

The time point was: newly diagnosed GD, antithyroid drugs for less than 3 months. With RNA extracted from PBMCs as input, the TCR library was made. Diagnosis followed American Thyroid Association guidelines for Graves' disease. Each patient gave roughly 9.2 milliliters of EDTA-anticoagulated peripheral blood. This CDR3 region has 11 residues. The germline V and J ends were trimmed by 10 bases and 11 bases, with 17 bases remaining between them. Germline CDR1 reads MNHEY; CDR2 reads SVGEGT. In building TCR beta libraries, iRepertoire HTBI primers were used together with Arm-PCR of CDR3 regions. TCRdb recomputed calls from the multiplex PCR reads with MiXCR, one row per CDR3 protein. The table lists hundreds of thousands of distinct CDR3 sequences, roughly 15% of them singletons. This clonotype has just one count. Antigen: not known. The sample was also linked to a second study, of T cells in Graves' hyperthyroidism and ophthalmopathy. According to that study: Researchers ran a first-round RT-PCR on the TCR CDR3 using the HTBI primer set.

The TCR comes from a woman aged 30 to 39 with Graves disease. V gene TRBV6-2 or TRBV6-3 combines with J gene TRBJ1-1, with TRBD1 as a possible D gene (6 bases). The source material was peripheral blood mononuclear cells (PBMCs), sampled at new diagnosis, from a patient treated with antithyroid drugs. CDR3 DNA sequence: TGTGCCACCACAATAGGGGGAAAGGCTTTCTTT. It codes for CATTIGGKAFF.